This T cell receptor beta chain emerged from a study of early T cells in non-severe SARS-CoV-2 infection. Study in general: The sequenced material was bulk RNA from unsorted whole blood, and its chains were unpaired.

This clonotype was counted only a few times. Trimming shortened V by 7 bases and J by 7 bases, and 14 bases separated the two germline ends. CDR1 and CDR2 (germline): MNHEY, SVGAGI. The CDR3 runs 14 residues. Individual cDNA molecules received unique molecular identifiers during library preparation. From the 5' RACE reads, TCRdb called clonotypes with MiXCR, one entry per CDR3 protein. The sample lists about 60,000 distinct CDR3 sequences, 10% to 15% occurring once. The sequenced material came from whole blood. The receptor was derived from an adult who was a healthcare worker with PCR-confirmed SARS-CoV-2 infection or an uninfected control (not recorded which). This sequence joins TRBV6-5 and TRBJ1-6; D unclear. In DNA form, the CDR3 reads TGTGCCAGCACCGCGGACGGAACAAATTCACCCCTCCACTTT. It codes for CASTADGTNSPLHF.